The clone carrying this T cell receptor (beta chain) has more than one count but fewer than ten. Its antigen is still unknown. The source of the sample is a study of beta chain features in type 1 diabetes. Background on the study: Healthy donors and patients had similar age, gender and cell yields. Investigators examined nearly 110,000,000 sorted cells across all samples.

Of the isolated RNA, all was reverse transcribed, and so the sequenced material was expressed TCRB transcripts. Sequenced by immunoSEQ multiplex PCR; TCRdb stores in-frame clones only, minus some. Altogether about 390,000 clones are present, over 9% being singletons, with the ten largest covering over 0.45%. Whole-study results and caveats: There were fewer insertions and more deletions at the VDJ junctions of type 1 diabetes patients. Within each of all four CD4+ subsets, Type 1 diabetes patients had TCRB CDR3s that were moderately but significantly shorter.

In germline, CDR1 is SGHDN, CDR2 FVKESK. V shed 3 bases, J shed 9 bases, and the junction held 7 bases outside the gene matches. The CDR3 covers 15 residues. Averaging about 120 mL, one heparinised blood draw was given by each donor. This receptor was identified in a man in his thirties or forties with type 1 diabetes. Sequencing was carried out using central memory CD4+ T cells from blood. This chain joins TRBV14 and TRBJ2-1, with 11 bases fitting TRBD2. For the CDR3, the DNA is TGTGCCAGCAGCCATAGCGGGAGGGCCCTTGTTGAGCAGTTCTTC. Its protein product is CASSHSGRALVEQFF.